These 2 T cell receptor beta chains were sequenced from one sample in a study of shared clonotypes between healthy human individuals. Produced via immunoSEQ multiplex PCR; TCRdb's table is partial and in-frame only. The sample shows 560,000 or so clones, about 96% of them seen only once. CD8 cells classed as naive were CD45RO-negative and positively selected for CCR7, excluding terminally differentiated effector memory CD45RA+ cells. Sequenced: naive CD8+ T cells sorted from blood. Every receptor here comes from a woman younger than 45 in good health.

The rearrangement uses TRBV4-1 and TRBJ2-5, with D possibly being TRBD2 (5 bases). The DNA end favors TRBJ2-7, so the J call may be wrong. CDR1 is MGHRA, CDR2 YSYEKL, per germline. The CDR3 consists of 15 residues. The CDR3 DNA is TGCGCCAGCAGCCAAGAAGAGAGGGTGCAAGGCGAGCAGTACTTC. Residues: CASSQEERVQGEQYF.

V and J are TRBV7-9 and TRBJ2-4; D may be TRBD1 (6 bases). The CDR3 runs to 15 residues. V dropped 4 bases and J dropped 4 bases, with 14 bases sitting between them. Per germline, CDR1 SEHNR and CDR2 FQNEAQ (reference sequence). The CDR3 spells CASSYLEGVKNIQYF. Here the CDR3 DNA reads TGTGCCAGCAGCTACCTAGAGGGGGTGAAAAACATTCAGTACTTC.